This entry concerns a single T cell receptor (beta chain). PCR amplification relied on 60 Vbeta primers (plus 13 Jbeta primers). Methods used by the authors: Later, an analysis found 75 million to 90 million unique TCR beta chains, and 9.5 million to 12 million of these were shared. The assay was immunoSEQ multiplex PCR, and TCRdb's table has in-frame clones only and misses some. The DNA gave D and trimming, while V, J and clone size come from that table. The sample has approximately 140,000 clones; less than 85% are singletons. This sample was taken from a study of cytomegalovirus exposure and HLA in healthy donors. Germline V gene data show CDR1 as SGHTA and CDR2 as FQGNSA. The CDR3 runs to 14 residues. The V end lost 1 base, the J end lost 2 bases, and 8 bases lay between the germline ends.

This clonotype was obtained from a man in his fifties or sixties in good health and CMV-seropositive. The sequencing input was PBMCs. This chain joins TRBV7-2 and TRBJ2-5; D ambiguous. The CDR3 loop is CASSLVVSQETQYF. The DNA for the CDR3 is TGTGCCAGCAGCTTAGTTGTATCGCAAGAGACCCAGTACTTC.